One sample yielded the 32 T cell receptor beta chains listed below, sequenced in a study of response to subunit inactivated influenza vaccine. Each CDR3 protein gets one entry after TCRdb re-called the RT-PCR reads with MiXCR. The sample yields some 550,000 distinct CDR3 sequences, approximately 20% seen once. The same sample was also studied in work on T cells expressing NK-cell markers. That source adds: As the method of synthesis, 5'RACE template switching with UMIs yielded TCR beta cDNA.

The sequencing here drew on CD4+ T cells sorted from PBMCs, taken roughly 13 days after vaccination. These receptors were collected from a man between 45 and 60 years old who received an inactivated influenza vaccine.

The CDR3 here is CASSQDLPGQPQHF. In nucleotides, the CDR3 is TGTGCCAGCAGCCAAGACCTTCCCGGTCAGCCCCAGCATTTT. The chain recombines TRBV4-2 with TRBJ1-5; D is ambiguous. Trimming left V 0 bases short and J 6 bases short, with 9 bases between. Per the germline V gene, CDR1 is LGHNA and CDR2 is YNFKEQ. The CDR3 extends over 14 amino acids.

The chain employs TRBV7-2 and TRBJ2-3; D remains ambiguous. CDR3 length: 15 residues. The germline V gene has CDR1 SGHTA and CDR2 FQGNSA. Trimming removed 5 bases from V and 6 bases from J, with 18 bases in between. The CDR3 sequence is CASSRRHLLADTQYF. CDR3 bases: TGTGCCAGCAGCCGCCGTCACCTATTGGCCGATACGCAGTATTTT.

Only a few counts were recorded for this clonotype. The chain uses TRBV12-3 or TRBV12-4 and TRBJ2-1; 9 nucleotides agree with TRBD2. J gave up 1 base and V 4 bases, and 5 bases lay outside the gene matches. This CDR3 has 16 amino acids. The CDR3 sequence: CASSYLSGGSYNEQFF. CDR3 nucleotides: TGTGCCAGCAGTTACCTTAGCGGGGGTTCCTACAATGAGCAGTTCTTC.

This clonotype was seen ten or more times. V is TRBV20-1 and J is TRBJ1-2; D ambiguous. Germline-derived CDR1 and CDR2 are DFQATT and SNEGSKA (reference sequence). This CDR3 spans 11 amino acids. Trimming removed 6 bases from V and 7 bases from J, with 12 bases in between. CDR3 DNA: TGCAGTGCAAATGACGGGAGTGGCTACACCTTC. Translated, it gives CSANDGSGYTF.

In its sample, this clonotype was seen a few times. The chain combines TRBV10-3 with TRBJ2-7; 8 bases fit TRBD1. V was clipped by 4 bases and J by 1 base; unmatched bases: 3. Per the germline V gene, CDR1 is ENHRY and CDR2 is SYGVKD. This CDR3 region has 14 residues. The CDR3 DNA follows: TGTGCCATCAGTGGGACAGGGAGTTCCTACGAGCAGTACTTC. It encodes CAISGTGSSYEQYF.

This clonotype was seen a handful of times. The chain uses TRBV20-1 and TRBJ1-1; D gene unclear. Germline V CDR1 and CDR2: DFQATT, SNEGSKA (reference sequence). V was shortened by 4 bases and J by 6 bases, with 18 bases between the two germline ends. The CDR3 has 14 amino acids. The CDR3 bases are TGCAGTGCTACCCCCCCGGGCAGAATATCTGAAGCTTTCTTT. This encodes CSATPPGRISEAFF.

Only a few counts were recorded for this clonotype. The chain joins TRBV7-9 to TRBJ2-4; D gene uncertain. The CDR3 runs to 16 residues. Germline loops: CDR1 SEHNR, CDR2 FQNEAQ (reference sequence). The V and J ends lost 4 bases and 2 bases respectively, with 15 bases between them. The CDR3 nucleotides are TGTGCCAGCAGCTCCTTCGATCACCTCCCCAAAAACATTCAGTACTTC. Protein: CASSSFDHLPKNIQYF. Together with reference TRBV7-9 and TRBJ2-4, the CDR3 gives the full variable domain: DTGVSQNPRHKITKRGQNVTFRCDPISEHNRLYWYRQTLGQGPEFLTYFQNEAQLEKSRLLSDRFSAERPKGSFSTLEIQRTEQGDSAMYLCASSSFDHLPKNIQYFGAGTRLSVL.

The chain joins TRBV7-8 to TRBJ2-6, with D hard to call. Germline CDR1 is SGHVS and CDR2 is FQNEAQ. The CDR3 has 16 residues. Trimming cost V 3 bases and J 2 bases, with 11 bases left between them. CDR3 loop: CASSLILAAGANVLTF. The DNA of the CDR3 is TGTGCCAGCAGCTTGATTCTGGCGGCTGGGGCCAACGTCCTGACTTTC.

This chain connects TRBV18 to TRBJ1-5; no clear D gene. The CDR3 is 13 amino acids. The V gene lost 6 bases and the J gene lost 0 bases, with 6 bases spanning the gap. The germline V gene encodes CDR1 KGHSH and CDR2 LQKENI. The CDR3 DNA reads TGTGCCAGCTCCGAGAATAGCAATCAGCCCCAGCATTTT. This codes for CASSENSNQPQHF.

V usage is TRBV2 and J usage is TRBJ2-1, with TRBD1 identical over 8 bases. V shed 4 bases, J shed 8 bases, and the junction held 7 bases outside the gene matches. The germline gives CDR1 SNHLY, CDR2 FYNNEI. The CDR3 is made up of 14 amino acids. The CDR3 DNA is TGTGCCAGCAGTGGGGGTGGACAGGGTTATGAGCAGTTCTTC. It encodes CASSGGGQGYEQFF.

The rearrangement links TRBV4-1 to TRBJ2-4; D is unresolved. There are 15 residues in the CDR3. V was cut by 0 bases and J by 0 bases, with 6 bases left in between. CDR1 and CDR2 (germline): MGHRA, YSYEKL. The CDR3 DNA sequence: TGCGCCAGCAGCCAAGAGACGGTAGCCAAAAACATTCAGTACTTC. This codes for CASSQETVAKNIQYF.

This clonotype was seen a handful of times. V and J are TRBV18 and TRBJ2-1; D is unresolved. The V end was cut by 2 bases, the J end by 9 bases, with 8 bases between. Germline-derived CDR1 and CDR2 are KGHSH and LQKENI. This CDR3 has 12 residues. The CDR3 protein is CASSPEYGEQFF. CDR3 DNA sequence: TGTGCCAGCTCACCAGAATACGGTGAGCAGTTCTTC. Combining the CDR3 with reference TRBV18 and TRBJ2-1 gives the whole variable domain NAGVMQNPRHLVRRRGQEARLRCSPMKGHSHVYWYRQLPEEGLKFMVYLQKENIIDESGMPKERFSAEFPKEGPSILRIQQVVRGDSAAYFCASSPEYGEQFFGPGTRLTVL.

This clonotype occurred a few times. The gene calls are TRBV7-2 and TRBJ1-6; D is unresolved. This CDR3 has 13 amino acids. V lost 5 bases and J 8 bases, leaving 10 bases between the germline ends. Germline loops: CDR1 SGHTA, CDR2 FQGNSA. The CDR3 is CASSPRTDSPLHF. Written as DNA, the CDR3 is TGTGCCAGCAGCCCCAGGACGGATTCACCCCTCCACTTT.

The table lists this clonotype with a few counts. The DNA of the CDR3 is TGTGCCAGCAGTTACTCGGCTAACACTGAAGCTTTCTTT. The encoded protein is CASSYSANTEAFF. The chain has TRBV6-2 or TRBV6-3 and TRBJ1-1; D unclear. V was pared by 0 bases and J by 2 bases, with 4 bases between. CDR1 MNHEY and CDR2 SVGEGT come from the germline V gene. The CDR3 has 13 residues.

A few counts support this clonotype. V and J are TRBV4-1 and TRBJ2-1, with 10 bases fitting TRBD1. The CDR3 loop spans 12 amino acids. Germline V CDR1 and CDR2: MGHRA, YSYEKL. V shed 2 bases, J shed 14 bases, and the junction held 3 bases outside the gene matches. In DNA form, the CDR3 reads TGCGCCAGCAGCCAAACCGGGACAGGGGAGTTCTTC. Translated: CASSQTGTGEFF.

J is TRBJ1-6 and V is TRBV7-9; 7 bases match TRBD1. The CDR3 contains 16 residues. V was clipped by 1 base and J by 10 bases; unmatched bases: 10. Germline V CDR1 and CDR2: SEHNR, FQNEAQ (reference sequence). The CDR3, as DNA: TGTGCCAGCAGCTTAGGCGACAGGGCTTTTGGATCACCCCTCCACTTT. Amino acid sequence: CASSLGDRAFGSPLHF.

The J gene is TRBJ2-2, the V gene TRBV4-2; no clear D gene. Trimming pared 0 bases from V and 4 bases from J, leaving 9 bases between. The CDR3 runs 15 residues. Germline V CDR1 and CDR2: LGHNA, YNFKEQ. CDR3 sequence (DNA): TGTGCCAGCAGCCAAGATCCGGCCGGCACCGGGGAGCTGTTTTTT. Translation: CASSQDPAGTGELFF.

In its sample, this clonotype was seen a few times. This sequence joins TRBV2 and TRBJ1-1; D is undetermined. Germline values: CDR1 SNHLY, CDR2 FYNNEI. CDR3 length equals 12 residues. Trimming removed 1 base from V and 1 base from J, with 1 base in between. The CDR3 reads CASSEGNTEAFF. Written as DNA, the CDR3 is TGTGCCAGCAGTGAAGGGAACACTGAAGCTTTCTTT. Full variable domain (outside the CDR3, taken from reference TRBV2 and TRBJ1-1): EPEVTQTPSHQVTQMGQEVILRCVPISNHLYFYWYRQILGQKVEFLVSFYNNEISEKSEIFDDQFSVERPDGSNFTLKIRSTKLEDSAMYFCASSEGNTEAFFGQGTRLTVV.

In its sample, this clonotype was seen a few times. This chain links TRBV10-1 with TRBJ2-5; 8 positions agree with TRBD2. The CDR3 runs 16 residues. The germline V gene encodes CDR1 WNHNN and CDR2 SYGVQD (reference sequence). The V gene end was trimmed by 10 bases and the J gene end by 0 bases; junction bases not matched to a gene: 13. CDR3 nucleotide sequence: TGCGCCACCCCATCTATAGCGGGGCCCTACCAAGAGACCCAGTACTTC. Residues: CATPSIAGPYQETQYF.

This clonotype has a handful of counts. Written as DNA, the CDR3 is TGTGCCAGCAGTCCCCAAAGGAGGGGGACCCAGTACTTC. Encoded protein: CASSPQRRGTQYF. The chain recombines TRBV12-3 or TRBV12-4 with TRBJ2-5; D is perhaps TRBD2 (6 bases). V was pared by 5 bases and J by 7 bases, with 14 bases between. This CDR3 spans 13 amino acids.

In this sample, this clonotype turned up a few times. This chain joins TRBV4-1 and TRBJ1-5, with 8 bases identical to TRBD1. Trimming at V came to 5 bases and at J to 7 bases, leaving 7 bases not matched to a gene. The V gene's germline CDR1 is MGHRA and CDR2 YSYEKL. The CDR3 runs 14 residues. CDR3 coding DNA: TGCGCCAGCAGCTGGACAGGGAGGGGGCAGCCCCAGCATTTT. The encoded protein is CASSWTGRGQPQHF.

The chain combines TRBV28 with TRBJ2-7; 7 nucleotides align to TRBD2. There are 16 residues in the CDR3. The V segment lost 5 bases and the J segment 5 bases; nucleotides outside the gene matches: 15. Germline CDR1 and CDR2: MDHEN and SYDVKM. CDR3 region: CASSRPRGGAVHEQYF. Written as DNA, the CDR3 is TGTGCCAGCAGTCGACCCCGGGGAGGGGCGGTACACGAGCAGTACTTC.

This chain links TRBV11-2 with TRBJ2-1; 8 nucleotides match TRBD2. V dropped 4 bases and J dropped 5; count of bases not matched to a gene: 10. CDR1 is SGHAT and CDR2 is FQNNGV in the germline V gene. The CDR3 length is 16 residues. This chain's CDR3 is CASSSRTSMLNNEQFF. DNA of the CDR3: TGTGCCAGCAGCTCCAGGACTAGCATGTTAAACAATGAGCAGTTCTTC.

The sample holds many counts of this clonotype. The CDR3 nucleotides are TGCGCCAGCAGCCAGTCGACTAGCCCACATGAGCAGTTCTTC. Translating it yields CASSQSTSPHEQFF. The V gene is TRBV4-3, the J gene TRBJ2-1; TRBD2 matches 7 bases. J gave up 8 bases and V 3 bases, and 7 bases lay outside the gene matches. Germline V CDR1 and CDR2: LGHNA, YSLEER. The CDR3 runs 14 residues.

The genes are TRBV7-3 and TRBJ2-3; no clear D. Trimming shortened V by 1 base and J by 6 bases, and 5 bases separated the two germline ends. Germline V lookup: CDR1 SGHTA, CDR2 FQGTGA. This CDR3 contains 12 residues. For the CDR3, the DNA is TGTGCCAGCAGCTTAAATCTGGATACGCAGTATTTT. This sequence encodes CASSLNLDTQYF.

In DNA form, the CDR3 reads TGTGCCAGCAGCTTCGGACGGGGGGGACAAGAGACCCAGTACTTC. Its protein is CASSFGRGGQETQYF. The J gene is TRBJ2-5, the V gene TRBV11-2; 8 bases line up with TRBD2. V was clipped by 3 bases and J by 2 bases; unmatched bases: 5. Germline CDR1 is SGHAT and CDR2 is FQNNGV. This CDR3 comprises 15 residues.

This clonotype was observed a handful of times. The V and J genes are TRBV11-1 and TRBJ2-1; maybe TRBD1 (5 bases). Trimming cost V 0 bases and J 0 bases, with 30 bases left between them. This CDR3 region has 23 residues. CDR1 and CDR2 from the germline V gene are SGHAT and FQDESV (reference sequence). The CDR3 spells CASSLAPGYLAAPNRSSYNEQFF. The CDR3 DNA reads as TGTGCCAGCAGCTTAGCCCCCGGGTACCTCGCGGCTCCAAACAGGAGCTCCTACAATGAGCAGTTCTTC.

This clonotype has only a few counts. The V and J genes are TRBV5-1 and TRBJ2-7; 9 bases match TRBD1. J lost 4 bases, V lost 4 bases, and 9 bases had no gene match. CDR1 is SGHRS and CDR2 is YFSETQ in the germline V gene. There are 15 residues in the CDR3. The CDR3 here is CASSPARQGVYEQYF. The DNA for the CDR3 is TGCGCCAGCAGCCCGGCACGACAGGGGGTTTACGAGCAGTACTTC.

The chain joins TRBV7-2 to TRBJ2-2; 8 bases are shared with TRBD2. This CDR3 has 16 residues. Germline V lookup: CDR1 SGHTA, CDR2 FQGNSA. The junction had 5 bases not matched to a gene; V was cut back by 1 base and J by 4 bases. This CDR3 reads CASSLEAGVITGELFF. DNA for the CDR3: TGTGCCAGCAGCTTAGAAGCGGGAGTTATCACCGGGGAGCTGTTTTTT.

This clonotype was counted only a few times. The chain uses TRBV30 and TRBJ1-1, with D perhaps TRBD1 (6 bases). This CDR3 comprises 15 residues. Germline values: CDR1 GTSNPN, CDR2 SVGIG (reference sequence). V was shortened by 4 bases and J by 3 bases, with 18 bases between the two germline ends. This CDR3 is CAWKRKGGEDTEAFF. CDR3 nucleotide sequence: TGTGCCTGGAAAAGGAAAGGGGGAGAGGACACTGAAGCTTTCTTT.

The chain links TRBV4-2 to TRBJ1-1; D gene uncertain. The CDR3 consists of 17 residues. Trimming pared 0 bases from V and 9 bases from J, leaving 23 bases between. Per germline, CDR1 LGHNA and CDR2 YNFKEQ. CDR3 region: CASSQESSPAVKGKAFF. The CDR3 DNA reads TGTGCCAGCAGCCAAGAGAGTTCCCCCGCGGTTAAGGGAAAAGCTTTCTTT.

The table lists this clonotype with a few counts. The chain carries TRBV4-1 and TRBJ1-2, with D perhaps matching TRBD1 (5 bases). This CDR3 is 15 amino acids long. Trimming stripped 1 base from V and 4 bases from J, with 13 bases between. In germline, CDR1 is MGHRA, CDR2 YSYEKL. The CDR3 DNA reads as TGCGCCAGCAGCCAAGGGGGGGTGCCGTTCTATGGCTACACCTTC. It yields the protein CASSQGGVPFYGYTF.